The rows below give T cell receptor beta chains drawn from one sample of a study of T-cell memory formation after mild COVID-19. TCRdb passed the 5' RACE reads through MiXCR, listing each CDR3 protein once. The sample shows roughly 600,000 distinct CDR3 sequences, approximately 18% of them seen only once. The material sequenced was PBMCs or a T cell subset sorted from them (not recorded which). These receptors were collected from an adult woman who had mild COVID-19 (a few samples of this study predate the infection). Cell type and time point are not known. The CDR3 runs from the conserved cysteine through the conserved F or W. A D gene is named only where the DNA matches it firmly. Clone size, where shown, is once, few, many, or a class for clones that have expanded.

TRBV12-3/TRBV12-4	-	TRBJ2-1	-	CASSFPSYNEQFF	TGTGCCAGCAGTTTTCCCAGCTACAATGAGCAGTTCTTC
TRBV5-1	-	TRBJ2-3	-	CASSPSTGARDTQYF	TGCGCCAGCAGCCCGTCTACCGGGGCCAGGGATACGCAGTATTTT
TRBV7-2	TRBD2	TRBJ2-1	-	CASSAPSGSRNEQFF	TGTGCCAGCAGCGCCCCTAGCGGGAGTAGAAATGAGCAGTTCTTC
TRBV5-1	-	TRBJ2-3	-	CASSTAESYTDTQYF	TGCGCCAGCAGCACGGCCGAGTCTTACACAGATACGCAGTATTTT
TRBV12-3/TRBV12-4	TRBD1	TRBJ2-7	-	CASSLSDRSYEQYF	TGTGCCAGCAGCCTATCGGACAGGTCCTACGAGCAGTACTTC
TRBV30	-	TRBJ2-1	-	CAWSVDYSTHNEQFF	TGTGCCTGGAGTGTAGACTACTCGACTCACAATGAGCAGTTCTTC
TRBV9	-	TRBJ1-2	few	CASSEGLGSYYGYTF	TGTGCCAGCAGCGAGGGGTTGGGTTCTTACTATGGCTACACCTTC
TRBV4-3	-	TRBJ2-7	few	CASSQEGSSSYEQYF	TGCGCCAGCAGCCAAGAGGGTTCGAGCTCCTACGAGCAGTACTTC
TRBV6-5	-	TRBJ2-3	few	CASRGTRTSTDTQYF	TGTGCCAGCAGGGGCACTAGGACCTCCACAGATACGCAGTATTTT
TRBV2	TRBD2	TRBJ2-5	few	CASSEAGNGGGFQETQYF	TGTGCCAGCAGTGAAGCGGGGAATGGCGGGGGATTCCAAGAGACCCAGTACTTC
TRBV7-2	TRBD2	TRBJ2-5	few	CASSLGGLAGPQETQYF	TGTGCCAGCAGCTTAGGTGGACTAGCGGGGCCACAAGAGACCCAGTACTTC
TRBV5-6	-	TRBJ1-5	many	CASSLGGTNQPQHF	TGTGCCAGCAGCTTGGGGGGTACCAATCAGCCCCAGCATTTT
TRBV18	TRBD2	TRBJ2-1	few	CASSPSAGGGEQFF	TGTGCCAGCTCACCCTCAGCGGGAGGCGGTGAGCAGTTCTTC
TRBV6-6	-	TRBJ2-7	-	CASSYEGYITINPYEQYF	TGTGCCAGCAGTTACGAGGGATATATTACCATTAATCCCTACGAGCAGTACTTC
TRBV7-9	TRBD1	TRBJ2-1	few	CASSLDRGQGDNEQFF	TGTGCCAGCAGCTTAGACCGGGGACAGGGGGACAATGAGCAGTTCTTC
TRBV12-3/TRBV12-4	-	TRBJ2-7	-	CASRPGVHEQYF	TGTGCCAGCAGACCAGGGGTACACGAGCAGTACTTC
TRBV20-1	TRBD1	TRBJ1-2	few	CSARKPGTGNGYTF	TGCAGTGCTAGAAAACCGGGGACAGGGAATGGCTACACCTTC
TRBV4-1	-	TRBJ1-4	few	CASSQVAATNEKLFF	TGCGCCAGCAGCCAAGTTGCCGCAACTAATGAAAAACTGTTTTTT
TRBV18	TRBD1	TRBJ1-1	few	CASSLRTGPNTEAFF	TGTGCCAGCTCACTGAGGACAGGGCCGAACACTGAAGCTTTCTTT
TRBV18	-	TRBJ2-2	-	CASSNLATGELFF	TGTGCCAGCTCGAACCTAGCCACCGGGGAGCTGTTTTTT
TRBV12-3/TRBV12-4	TRBD1	TRBJ1-2	-	CASSQQPGQGNYGYTF	TGTGCCAGCAGTCAACAGCCGGGACAGGGCAACTATGGCTACACCTTC
TRBV7-2	-	TRBJ2-7	few	CASSLSTKRDEQYF	TGTGCCAGCAGCTTATCGACCAAAAGGGACGAGCAGTACTTC
TRBV5-1	TRBD1	TRBJ2-7	few	CASSQSAQGPLNEQYF	TGCGCCAGCAGCCAAAGTGCACAGGGGCCTTTAAATGAGCAGTACTTC
TRBV19	-	TRBJ2-3	-	CASSMVRGTDTDTQYF	TGTGCCAGTAGTATGGTTCGCGGGACCGACACAGATACGCAGTATTTT
TRBV4-2	-	TRBJ2-2	few	CASSQDPATNTGELFF	TGTGCCAGCAGCCAAGATCCAGCTACGAACACCGGGGAGCTGTTTTTT
TRBV9	TRBD2	TRBJ2-1	many	CASSVGTSGRKDEQFF	TGTGCCAGCAGCGTAGGGACTAGCGGGAGGAAGGATGAGCAGTTCTTC
TRBV12-3/TRBV12-4	-	TRBJ2-2	-	CASSFLRHMNTGELFF	TGTGCCAGCAGTTTTCTTAGGCATATGAACACCGGGGAGCTGTTTTTT
TRBV9	-	TRBJ2-3	few	CASSVGHSGTDTQYF	TGTGCCAGCAGCGTAGGACATAGCGGCACAGATACGCAGTATTTT
TRBV7-2	-	TRBJ2-1	-	CASSHPGGINEQFF	TGTGCCAGCAGCCATCCCGGGGGCATTAATGAGCAGTTCTTC
TRBV7-9	TRBD2	TRBJ2-3	few	CASSFRLAGPTDTQYF	TGTGCCAGCAGCTTTCGACTAGCGGGTCCCACAGATACGCAGTATTTT
TRBV11-2	TRBD2	TRBJ2-5	few	CASSSSGGGETQYF	TGTGCCAGCAGCTCCAGCGGGGGGGGAGAGACCCAGTACTTC
TRBV7-6	TRBD1	TRBJ2-3	-	CASSDRDRVGDTQYF	TGTGCCAGCAGCGACCGGGACAGGGTGGGTGATACGCAGTATTTT
TRBV20-1	-	TRBJ1-5	few	CSARQFEGQQSNQPQHF	TGCAGTGCTAGACAGTTCGAGGGGCAACAAAGCAATCAGCCCCAGCATTTT
TRBV3-1	-	TRBJ2-7	few	CASSQMNSYEQYF	TGTGCCAGCAGCCAGATGAACTCCTACGAGCAGTACTTC
TRBV24-1	-	TRBJ2-2	-	CATSERDRDTGELFF	TGTGCCACCAGTGAACGGGACCGGGACACCGGGGAGCTGTTTTTT
TRBV10-3	TRBD1	TRBJ2-7	-	CAISDPGTGYYEQYF	TGTGCCATCAGTGACCCCGGGACAGGGTACTACGAGCAGTACTTC
TRBV7-9	-	TRBJ1-5	-	CASSLGRSSNQPQHF	TGTGCCAGCAGCCTGGGACGGAGTAGCAATCAGCCCCAGCATTTT
TRBV12-3/TRBV12-4	-	TRBJ2-2	many	CASSLRERAGELFF	TGTGCCAGCAGTTTAAGGGAGAGGGCCGGGGAGCTGTTTTTT
TRBV6-5	TRBD1	TRBJ1-2	-	CASSETGTVNYGYTF	TGTGCCAGCAGCGAAACCGGGACAGTAAACTATGGCTACACCTTC
TRBV29-1	-	TRBJ2-7	-	CSVGGRNYEQYF	TGCAGCGTTGGTGGCAGAAACTACGAGCAGTACTTC
TRBV19	-	TRBJ2-2	-	CASSIGHGVTGELFF	TGTGCCAGTAGTATAGGGCATGGGGTTACCGGGGAGCTGTTTTTT
TRBV12-3/TRBV12-4	TRBD2	TRBJ2-7	-	CASSSGPTGGYEQYF	TGTGCCAGCAGCTCCGGCCCTACCGGGGGGTACGAGCAGTACTTC
TRBV9	-	TRBJ1-2	-	CASSVDPGSVGYTF	TGTGCCAGCAGCGTAGACCCGGGCTCGGTTGGCTACACCTTC
TRBV5-6	-	TRBJ2-5	few	CASSSEGRIQETQYF	TGTGCCAGCAGCTCCGAGGGTCGGATCCAAGAGACCCAGTACTTC
TRBV3-1	-	TRBJ1-5	-	CASSQSWDASNQPQHF	TGTGCCAGCAGCCAAAGTTGGGACGCTAGCAATCAGCCCCAGCATTTT
TRBV7-2	TRBD2	TRBJ2-7	few	CASVRVAGEVEQYF	TGTGCCAGCGTAAGGGTAGCGGGAGAAGTCGAGCAGTACTTC
TRBV5-5	-	TRBJ2-2	few	CASSLNRAPATGELFF	TGTGCCAGCAGCCTCAACAGGGCTCCGGCCACCGGGGAGCTGTTTTTT
TRBV11-2	-	TRBJ1-1	few	CASSKFRGSDSGEAFF	TGTGCCAGCAGCAAATTCCGGGGCTCGGATTCGGGTGAAGCTTTCTTT